This note documents a single T cell receptor beta chain sequence. Its target is not known. This sample is part of a study of T cell responses to AZD1222 COVID-19 vaccine. The trim removed 4 bases at V and 0 bases at J, leaving 7 bases unmatched. Looked up from germline, CDR1 is SGHNT and CDR2 is YYREEE (reference sequence). The CDR3 spans 16 residues. Broader study findings: Repertoire sampling occurred only after the peak T cell response.

Assay: immunoSEQ multiplex PCR; the TCRdb copy retains only in-frame clones and omits some. The data hold around 140,000 clones, with roughly 90% observed a single time. This clonotype was obtained from an adult who received the AZD1222 COVID-19 vaccine. This specimen consisted of peripheral blood, obtained 28 days after the second AZD1222 dose. This chain joins TRBV5-4 and TRBJ2-1; 7 bases are a match to TRBD2. CDR3 bases: TGTGCCAGCAGCCGGGCGGGACTACCCTCCTACAATGAGCAGTTCTTC. Protein sequence: CASSRAGLPSYNEQFF.